A single sample is the source of the 16 T cell receptor beta chains below, sequenced in a study of T cell responses to AZD1222 COVID-19 vaccine. Method: immunoSEQ multiplex PCR; TCRdb's copy keeps in-frame clones and lacks some. This sample has 130,000 or so clones; roughly 90% occur once, and the top ten carry 4.2%. The starting material was peripheral blood, obtained 28 days after the second dose of the MenACWY control vaccine. Every receptor here comes from an adult who received the MenACWY meningococcal vaccine as a control.

The chain links TRBV6-1 to TRBJ2-7; 9 nucleotides agree with TRBD1. The CDR3 has 15 amino acids. Germline-derived CDR1 and CDR2 are MNHNS and SASEGT. CDR3 sequence: CASREAGTGYGEQYV. DNA for the CDR3: TGTGCCAGCAGAGAAGCCGGGACAGGGTATGGCGAGCAGTACGTC.

The chain is built from TRBV6-5 and TRBJ2-7; D not resolved. CDR3 length: 11 residues. Germline CDR1 MNHEY, CDR2 SVGAGI. The V end was cut by 9 bases, the J end by 0 bases, with 6 bases between. The CDR3 reads CASRHSYEQYF. CDR3 coding DNA: TGTGCCAGTCGACACTCCTACGAGCAGTACTTC.

The chain has TRBV28 and TRBJ2-7, with a weak D call TRBD2 (5 bases). V lost 5 bases to trimming and J lost 0 bases, with 14 bases between them. The CDR3 runs 15 residues. In germline, CDR1 is MDHEN, CDR2 SYDVKM. CDR3 in amino acids: CASSNLEGGSYEQYF. DNA for the CDR3: TGTGCCAGCAGTAACCTCGAGGGCGGCTCCTACGAGCAGTACTTC.

The chain has TRBV2 and TRBJ1-2; TRBD1 matches at 12 bases. From germline, CDR1 is SNHLY and CDR2 FYNNEI. V dropped 9 bases and J dropped 0; count of bases not matched to a gene: 17. This CDR3 is built from 19 residues. In DNA form, the CDR3 reads TGTGCCAGGCCACCTATCGGGGACAGGGGGCGAGTTACTAACTATGGCTACACCTTC. Translation gives CARPPIGDRGRVTNYGYTF.

V is TRBV5-4 and J is TRBJ2-5, with D perhaps TRBD2 (5 bases). The V end was cut by 5 bases, the J end by 2 bases, with 7 bases between. The CDR3 length is 12 residues. Per the germline V gene, CDR1 is SGHNT and CDR2 is YYREEE (reference sequence). The CDR3 DNA follows: TGTGCCAGCAGTACGGGGCAAGAGACCCAGTACTTC. Translation: CASSTGQETQYF. The full variable domain, in which reference TRBV5-4 and TRBJ2-5 provide the parts outside the CDR3, is ETGVTQSPTHLIKTRGQQVTLRCSSQSGHNTVSWYQQALGQGPQFIFQYYREEENGRGNFPPRFSGLQFPNYSSELNVNALELDDSALYLCASSTGQETQYFGPGTRLLVL.

The chain carries TRBV7-2 and TRBJ2-3, with D maybe TRBD2 (6 bases). Germline lookup yields CDR1 SGHTA and CDR2 FQGNSA. Deletions cut 1 base from V and 4 bases from J, with 12 bases between. The CDR3 sequence is 15 residues long. The CDR3, as DNA: TGTGCCAGCAGCTTAGTACGCGGGGCGGCAGATACGCAGTATTTT. It codes for CASSLVRGAADTQYF.

The CDR3 loop reads CATGGRPGTGELFF. The CDR3 DNA follows: TGTGCCACCGGCGGACGTCCGGGCACCGGGGAGCTGTTTTTT. This chain links TRBV15 with TRBJ2-2; D uncertain. The V end was cut by 8 bases, the J end by 4 bases, with 14 bases between. The V gene's germline CDR1 is LNHNV and CDR2 YYDKDF (reference sequence). The CDR3 totals 14 residues.

This chain uses TRBV6-1 with TRBJ1-1; D ambiguous. The CDR3 loop spans 14 amino acids. V dropped 3 bases and J dropped 3 bases, with 11 bases sitting between them. Looked up from germline, CDR1 is MNHNS and CDR2 is SASEGT. The CDR3 DNA sequence: TGTGCCAGCAGTGAGACAATGATCGACACTGAAGCTTTCTTT. Encoded protein: CASSETMIDTEAFF.

The chain is built from TRBV6-2 or TRBV6-3 and TRBJ2-5; 10 bases fit TRBD2. The CDR3 spans 15 residues. CDR1 MNHEY and CDR2 SVGEGT come from the germline V gene. The V and J ends lost 4 bases and 6 bases, in that order; junction bases with no gene match: 8. This CDR3 is CASSFASGGRKTQYF. CDR3 in DNA: TGTGCCAGCAGTTTCGCTAGCGGGGGACGGAAGACCCAGTACTTC.

V usage is TRBV9 and J usage is TRBJ2-3; the match to TRBD2 covers 10 bases. V trimming: 0 bases; J trimming: 2 bases; junction bases outside the gene matches: 9. There are 18 residues in the CDR3. Germline V gene lookup returns CDR1 SGDLS and CDR2 YYNGEE. The chain's CDR3 is CASSVATSSGGPTDTQYF. The CDR3 DNA follows: TGTGCCAGCAGCGTAGCTACTTCTAGCGGGGGTCCCACAGATACGCAGTATTTT.

The chain combines TRBV6-2 or TRBV6-3 with TRBJ2-3; D not resolved. The CDR3 runs to 12 residues. V was trimmed by 6 bases and J by 2 bases, leaving 6 bases between them. Germline V gives CDR1 MNHEY, CDR2 SVGEGT. The CDR3 is CASSLNTDTQYF. CDR3 in DNA: TGTGCCAGCAGCCTTAACACAGATACGCAGTATTTT.

This chain connects TRBV5-1 to TRBJ2-3; 9 bases match TRBD1. The V gene's germline CDR1 is SGHRS and CDR2 YFSETQ. The J segment lost 3 bases and the V segment lost 10 bases, leaving 12 bases of the junction unmatched. CDR3 length: 15 amino acids. Here the CDR3 DNA reads TGCGCCGGACGCCTACGGGACAGGGTAACAGATACGCAGTATTTT. Translating it yields CAGRLRDRVTDTQYF.

CDR3 nucleotides: TGTGCCAGTACTTCGACAGGAGTAAATTCACCCCTCCACTTT. Translating it yields CASTSTGVNSPLHF. The genes are TRBV19 and TRBJ1-6, with a weak D call TRBD1 (6 bases). Deletions cut 7 bases from V and 7 bases from J, with 14 bases between. Germline assignment: CDR1 LNHDA and CDR2 SQIVND (reference sequence). The CDR3 totals 14 residues.

In nucleotides, the CDR3 is TGTGCCAGCAGTTCCTCACTACTAGCGGGAGGACCCTACGAGCAGTACTTC. The encoded protein is CASSSSLLAGGPYEQYF. The chain recombines TRBV27 with TRBJ2-7; 12 bases agree with TRBD2. The J segment lost 2 bases and the V segment lost 4 bases, leaving 9 bases of the junction unmatched. Germline loops: CDR1 MNHEY, CDR2 SMNVEV (reference sequence). The CDR3 sequence is 17 residues long.

V is TRBV28 and J is TRBJ1-5; 9 bases fit TRBD1. Germline V gene lookup returns CDR1 MDHEN and CDR2 SYDVKM. The CDR3 sequence is 16 residues long. Unmatched junction bases numbered 11, after V lost 7 bases and J lost 4 bases. Here the CDR3 reads CASTDSTGGGNQPQHF. The CDR3 bases are TGTGCCAGCACCGACTCGACAGGGGGAGGAAATCAGCCCCAGCATTTT.

This clone came up once. J is TRBJ2-1 and V is TRBV5-5; TRBD1 aligns across 7 bases. This CDR3 spans 15 amino acids. CDR1 and CDR2 (germline): SGHKS, YYEKEE (reference sequence). The junction had 1 base not matched to a gene; V was cut back by 0 bases and J by 1 base. CDR3 residues: CASSLEGQSYNEQFF. In DNA form, the CDR3 reads TGTGCCAGCAGCTTGGAGGGACAGTCCTACAATGAGCAGTTCTTC.